A selection of T cell receptor beta chains follows, all from one sample in a study of cytomegalovirus exposure and HLA in healthy donors. The repertoire was sequenced with immunoSEQ multiplex PCR; TCRdb's copy has only in-frame clones and lacks some. The table lists 90,000 to 120,000 clones, about 72% of them singletons. The sequencing input was PBMCs. These receptors came from a man between 18 and 29 years old in good health and CMV-seronegative. The CDR3 runs from the conserved cysteine through the conserved F or W. Each record gives: CDR3 protein, CDR3 DNA, J gene, V gene, clone size, D gene. A D gene is named only where the DNA matches it firmly. Part of the rows lack a size; the others show once, few, many or a class for expanded clones.

CASSPGVYGYTF | TGTGCCAGCAGCCCAGGGGTGTACGGCTACACCTTC | TRBJ1-2 | TRBV7-9 | . | .
CASSLVGYEQYF | TGTGCCAGCAGCTTAGTCGGGTACGAGCAGTACTTC | TRBJ2-7 | TRBV7-9 | . | .
CASSLSPGTGYGYTF | TGTGCCAGCAGCTTATCCCCAGGGACAGGGTATGGCTACACCTTC | TRBJ1-2 | TRBV7-2 | . | TRBD1
CASSAAGNTIYF | TGTGCCAGCAGCGCGGCTGGAAACACCATATATTTT | TRBJ1-3 | TRBV9 | . | .
CASSLVGRGYGYTF | TGTGCCAGCAGCTTGGTTGGAAGGGGCTATGGCTACACCTTC | TRBJ1-2 | TRBV5-4 | once | .
CASSAPRGPSLYEQYF | TGTGCCAGCAGTGCACCACGGGGTCCTTCGCTCTACGAGCAGTACTTC | TRBJ2-7 | TRBV28 | . | .
CASSRGGSGQNYEQYF | TGTGCCAGCTCACGTGGAGGGTCGGGCCAGAACTACGAGCAGTACTTC | TRBJ2-7 | TRBV18 | once | .
CASSTGQGAVSQYF | TGTGCCAGCAGCACGGGACAGGGGGCTGTTTCGCAGTACTTC | TRBJ2-7 | TRBV5-6 | . | TRBD1
CAITPDRGTNYGYPF | TGTGCCATCACCCCTGACCGAGGAACTAACTATGGCTACCCCTTC | TRBJ1-2 | TRBV10-3 | . | .
CASSFLAGGAGELFF | TGTGCCAGCAGCTTCTTAGCGGGGGGGGCCGGGGAGCTGTTTTTT | TRBJ2-2 | TRBV5-4 | . | TRBD2
CASSLGPGQGPRGGPQETQYF | TGCGCCAGCAGCTTGGGACCCGGACAGGGGCCTCGTGGGGGGCCCCAAGAGACCCAGTACTTC | TRBJ2-5 | TRBV5-1 | . | TRBD1
CASSPLGNNEQFF | TGTGCCAGCTCACCACTGGGCAACAATGAGCAGTTCTTC | TRBJ2-1 | TRBV18 | . | .
CASSQALTSPYGYTF | TGCGCCAGCAGCCAAGCCTTGACAAGTCCGTATGGCTACACCTTC | TRBJ1-2 | TRBV4-3 | . | .
CASSPPVGGTQETQYF | TGTGCCAGCTCACCCCCCGTGGGGGGTACCCAAGAGACCCAGTACTTC | TRBJ2-5 | TRBV18 | . | .
CASSVKGGNQPQHF | TGTGCCAGCAGCGTGAAAGGGGGCAATCAGCCCCAGCATTTT | TRBJ1-5 | TRBV5-4 | . | .
CASSQGTTQETQYF | TGCGCCAGCAGCCAAGGGACTACCCAAGAGACCCAGTACTTC | TRBJ2-5 | TRBV4-3 | . | .
CASSSLTQGSTDTQYF | TGTGCCAGTAGTTCCCTCACCCAGGGATCCACAGATACGCAGTATTTT | TRBJ2-3 | TRBV19 | . | .
CASSWATEAFF | TGTGCCAGCAGTTGGGCAACTGAAGCTTTCTTT | TRBJ1-1 | TRBV28 | . | .
CASSLGQGLKTQYF | TGTGCCAGCAGCCTAGGACAGGGGTTAAAGACCCAGTACTTC | TRBJ2-5 | TRBV6-5 | . | TRBD1
CASAIRDGDTEAFF | TGTGCCAGCGCAATACGCGACGGGGACACTGAAGCTTTCTTT | TRBJ1-1 | TRBV19 | . | .
CASTAGGYGYTF | TGTGCCAGCACCGCGGGCGGCTATGGCTACACCTTC | TRBJ1-2 | TRBV9 | . | .
CASREGGETQYF | TGCGCCAGCAGGGAGGGAGGAGAGACCCAGTACTTC | TRBJ2-5 | TRBV5-1 | . | .
CASSFSGGELFF | TGTGCCAGCAGCTTCAGCGGCGGGGAGCTGTTTTTT | TRBJ2-2 | TRBV11-2 | . | .
CASSIGLAGKLVNEQFF | TGTGCCAGCAGCATCGGACTAGCGGGGAAATTGGTAAATGAGCAGTTCTTC | TRBJ2-1 | TRBV7-6 | . | TRBD2
CASRGQPPYTF | TGTGCCAGCAGGGGGCAACCCCCCTACACCTTC | TRBJ1-2 | TRBV28 | . | .
CASALQLQGIGELFF | TGTGCTAGTGCTCTCCAACTACAGGGAATCGGGGAGCTGTTTTTT | TRBJ2-2 | TRBV12-5 | . | .
CASSQDGQLYNEQFF | TGCGCCAGCAGCCAAGACGGACAGTTATACAATGAGCAGTTCTTC | TRBJ2-1 | TRBV4-3 | . | .
CASSPQGTDTQYF | TGTGCCAGCAGCCCTCAGGGTACAGATACGCAGTATTTT | TRBJ2-3 | TRBV7-7 | . | .
CASSGGELRDNEQFF | TGCGCCAGCAGCGGGGGGGAGCTAAGGGACAATGAGCAGTTCTTC | TRBJ2-1 | TRBV5-1 | . | TRBD2
CASSLSRDRAADFHF | TGTGCCAGCAGTTTATCCCGGGACAGGGCGGCGGACTTCCACTTT | TRBJ1-6 | TRBV27 | once | TRBD1
CASSLGGAGELFF | TGTGCCAGCAGCCTTGGGGGGGCCGGGGAGCTGTTTTTT | TRBJ2-2 | TRBV14 | . | TRBD2
CASSQDPGTGASGGNTIYF | TGCGCCAGCAGCCAAGATCCAGGCACAGGGGCATCGGGTGGAAACACCATATATTTT | TRBJ1-3 | TRBV4-1 | . | TRBD1
CASSLGTATDTQYF | TGTGCCAGCAGTCTCGGGACAGCCACAGATACGCAGTATTTT | TRBJ2-3 | TRBV2 | . | TRBD1
CAVRVGRGDTGELFF | TGTGCCGTCCGAGTCGGACGGGGAGACACCGGGGAGCTGTTTTTT | TRBJ2-2 | TRBV6-1 | . | .
CASSPLGLAGGATDTQYF | TGTGCCAGCTCACCTCTCGGCCTAGCGGGGGGCGCCACAGATACGCAGTATTTT | TRBJ2-3 | TRBV18 | . | TRBD2
CSVRSRSGTDTQYF | TGCAGCGTTCGTAGCAGAAGTGGCACAGATACGCAGTATTTT | TRBJ2-3 | TRBV29-1 | . | .
CASSLADRGPTGELFF | TGCGCCAGCAGCTTGGCGGACAGGGGGCCCACCGGGGAGCTGTTTTTT | TRBJ2-2 | TRBV5-1 | . | TRBD1